These T cell receptor beta chains were read from a single sample in a study of control samples from healthy donors and cancer patients. The assay was immunoSEQ multiplex PCR, and TCRdb's table has in-frame clones only and misses some. The sample lists 150,000 to 200,000 clones; 85% to 90% were seen once. The specimen sequenced was blood. The receptors originated from a man aged 25-40 years in good health. Each CDR3 is given with its conserved first and last residue. Fields, in order: J gene, CDR3 length, V gene, D gene, CDR3 DNA, CDR3 protein. The D gene is left open where the match is weak.

J: TRBJ1-2
length: 17
V: TRBV27
D: TRBD1
DNA: TGTGCCAGCAGTTTCCGAGACAGGGGGAACATGGGATATGGCTACACCTTC
CDR3: CASSFRDRGNMGYGYTF

J: TRBJ1-1
length: 14
V: TRBV19
D: NA
DNA: TGTGCCAGTAGTCTCCTGGAAAGAAACACTGAAGCTTTCTTT
CDR3: CASSLLERNTEAFF

J: TRBJ2-5
length: 13
V: TRBV19
D: NA
DNA: TGTGCCAGTAGTAACGACAGACAAGAGACCCAGTACTTC
CDR3: CASSNDRQETQYF

J: TRBJ2-3
length: 14
V: TRBV27
D: NA
DNA: TGTGCCAGCAGTTCCGTCACTACCACAGATACGCAGTATTTT
CDR3: CASSSVTTTDTQYF

J: TRBJ2-1
length: 15
V: TRBV12-5
D: TRBD1
DNA: TGTGCTAGTGGTCGAATGGGACAGGTCTACAATGAGCAGTTCTTC
CDR3: CASGRMGQVYNEQFF

J: TRBJ1-5
length: 14
V: TRBV24-1
D: NA
DNA: TGTGCCACCAGTGACCGCCTCGGGACATCGCCCCAGCATTTT
CDR3: CATSDRLGTSPQHF

J: TRBJ2-1
length: 12
V: TRBV29-1
D: NA
DNA: TGCAGCGCCCACACAGGGAACAATGAGCAGTTCTTC
CDR3: CSAHTGNNEQFF

J: TRBJ1-2
length: 14
V: TRBV9
D: NA
DNA: TGTGCCAGCAGCGTAGACGACTCGCTCGGTGGCTACACCTTC
CDR3: CASSVDDSLGGYTF

J: TRBJ2-6
length: 17
V: TRBV4-1
D: NA
DNA: TGCGCCAGCAGCCCTTCCCCTACAGTTTCTGGGGCCAACGTCCTGACTTTC
CDR3: CASSPSPTVSGANVLTF

J: TRBJ1-1
length: 13
V: TRBV28
D: NA
DNA: TGTGCCAGCAGTCTTATTCAGGGAACTGAAGCTTTCTTT
CDR3: CASSLIQGTEAFF

J: TRBJ2-1
length: 13
V: TRBV19
D: NA
DNA: TGTGCCAGCTCCCCCAGCGCCGGCAATGAGCAGTTCTTC
CDR3: CASSPSAGNEQFF

J: TRBJ1-5
length: 12
V: TRBV7-9
D: NA
DNA: TGTGCCAGCAGCGATAATAATCAGCCCCAGCATTTT
CDR3: CASSDNNQPQHF

J: TRBJ2-3
length: 18
V: TRBV9
D: TRBD2
DNA: TGTGCCAGCAGCACCCCCCGGGGGGCGGGGGGGCCTGCAGATACGCAGTATTTT
CDR3: CASSTPRGAGGPADTQYF

J: TRBJ1-5
length: 13
V: TRBV2
D: NA
DNA: TGTGCCAGCAGGGGACTCAGCAATCAGCCCCAGCATTTT
CDR3: CASRGLSNQPQHF

J: TRBJ1-5
length: 13
V: TRBV7-9
D: NA
DNA: TGTGCCAGCAGCCTGGACACCTTACAGCCCCAGCATTTT
CDR3: CASSLDTLQPQHF

J: TRBJ1-6
length: 14
V: TRBV5-1
D: TRBD1
DNA: TGCGCCAGCAGCCCCGGGACAGCTAATTCACCCCTCCACTTT
CDR3: CASSPGTANSPLHF